The TCR beta chain under discussion was sequenced for a study of CD8+ T cells in alopecia areata. RNA was extracted and reverse transcribed into cDNA as the sequencing template. Measured with immunoSEQ multiplex PCR; TCRdb has only the in-frame clones, and not every one. Of about 210,000 clones in the sample, roughly 44% are singletons; the top ten hold approximately 2.4%. The treatment is: oral pan-JAK inhibitor, 5-10 mg twice daily. Trimming pared 1 base from V and 4 bases from J, leaving 10 bases between. The germline CDR1 and CDR2 sequences are SGHRS and YFSETQ. There are 14 residues in the CDR3. The receptor's source is a human donor with alopecia areata. Sequenced here: CD4+ T cells sorted from blood, sampled at roughly week 38, from a patient treated with tofacitinib. The rearrangement links TRBV5-1 to TRBJ2-3; D is perhaps TRBD2 (7 bases). The CDR3 is CASSLWEGADTQYF. The CDR3 nucleotides are TGCGCCAGCAGCTTGTGGGAGGGGGCAGATACGCAGTATTTT.